This record looks at one T cell receptor beta chain sequence and its context. The data were obtained in a study of blood T cell repertoires in COVID-19. Turning to the study itself: Acute-phase and convalescent COVID-19 samples originated in the United States, Italy and Spain. In each case, the material was cDNA or gDNA derived from T cells, B-cell-depleted T cells, or PBMCs.

The Seattle patients joined while their infection was active and were tracked longitudinally afterward. Trimming removed 2 bases from V and 3 bases from J; junction bases left unmatched: 2. CDR1 is MGHRA, CDR2 YSYEKL, per germline. This CDR3 region has 15 residues. Original data processing: Amplification of reference gene primers was used by the study to estimate nucleated cell counts. Sequenced by immunoSEQ multiplex PCR; TCRdb stores in-frame clones only, minus some. Clone size and the V and J calls come from that table; the DNA yielded D and trimming. Here the sample spans roughly 190,000 clones, about 95% being singletons.

The J gene is TRBJ1-1, the V gene TRBV4-1, with 11 nucleotides matching TRBD1. Sequenced: peripheral blood. The origin of this receptor is a man under 40 with COVID-19, enrolled during active disease. The DNA for the CDR3 is TGCGCCAGCAGCCAAAGGACAGGGGGCGACACTGAAGCTTTCTTT. Translated: CASSQRTGGDTEAFF.